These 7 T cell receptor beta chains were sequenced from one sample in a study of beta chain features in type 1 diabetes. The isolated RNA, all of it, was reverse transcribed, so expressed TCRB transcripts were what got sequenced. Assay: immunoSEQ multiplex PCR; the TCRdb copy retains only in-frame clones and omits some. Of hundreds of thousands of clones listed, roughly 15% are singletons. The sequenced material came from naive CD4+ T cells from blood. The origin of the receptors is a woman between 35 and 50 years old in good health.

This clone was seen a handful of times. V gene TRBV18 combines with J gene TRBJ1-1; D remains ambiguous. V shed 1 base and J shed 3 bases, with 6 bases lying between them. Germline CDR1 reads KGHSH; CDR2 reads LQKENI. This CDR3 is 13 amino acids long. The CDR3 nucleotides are TGTGCCAGCTCACCACGAGTGGACACTGAAGCTTTCTTT. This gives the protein CASSPRVDTEAFF.

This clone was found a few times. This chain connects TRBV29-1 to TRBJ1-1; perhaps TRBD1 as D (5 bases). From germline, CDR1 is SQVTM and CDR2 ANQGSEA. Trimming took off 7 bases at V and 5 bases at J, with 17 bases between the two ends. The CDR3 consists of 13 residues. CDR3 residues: CSAEFGGVTEAFF. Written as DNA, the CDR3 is TGCAGCGCTGAGTTTGGGGGGGTGACTGAAGCTTTCTTT.

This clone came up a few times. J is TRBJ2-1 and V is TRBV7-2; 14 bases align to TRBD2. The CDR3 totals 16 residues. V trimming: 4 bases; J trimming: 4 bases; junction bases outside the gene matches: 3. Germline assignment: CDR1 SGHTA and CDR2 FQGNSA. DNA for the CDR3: TGTGCCAGCAGCTCGACTAGCGGGGGGGAATACAATGAGCAGTTCTTC. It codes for CASSSTSGGEYNEQFF.

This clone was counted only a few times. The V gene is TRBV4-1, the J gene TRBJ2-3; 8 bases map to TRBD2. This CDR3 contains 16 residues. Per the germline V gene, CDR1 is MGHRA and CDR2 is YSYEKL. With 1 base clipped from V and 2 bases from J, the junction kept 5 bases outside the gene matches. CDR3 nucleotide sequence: TGCGCCAGCAGCCAAGTTGGCGGGGGGTACACAGATACGCAGTATTTT. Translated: CASSQVGGGYTDTQYF.

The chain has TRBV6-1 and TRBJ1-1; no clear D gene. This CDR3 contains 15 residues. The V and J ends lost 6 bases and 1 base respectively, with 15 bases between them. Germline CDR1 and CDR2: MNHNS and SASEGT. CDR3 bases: TGTGCCAGCAGGACCATCGGGGTGGGGAACACTGAAGCTTTCTTT. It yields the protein CASRTIGVGNTEAFF.

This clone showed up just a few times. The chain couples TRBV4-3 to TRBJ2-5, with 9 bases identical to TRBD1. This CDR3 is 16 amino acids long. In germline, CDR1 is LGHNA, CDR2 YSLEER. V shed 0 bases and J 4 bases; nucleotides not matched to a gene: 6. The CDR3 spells CASSQEGGQGSETQYF. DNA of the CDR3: TGCGCCAGCAGCCAAGAAGGAGGACAGGGGTCAGAGACCCAGTACTTC.

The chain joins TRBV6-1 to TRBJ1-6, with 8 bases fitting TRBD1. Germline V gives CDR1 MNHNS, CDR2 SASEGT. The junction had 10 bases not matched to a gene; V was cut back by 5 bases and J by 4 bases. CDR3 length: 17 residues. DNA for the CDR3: TGTGCCAGCAGTAAAGGACAGGGAAGGTCGTATAATTCACCCCTCCACTTT. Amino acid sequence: CASSKGQGRSYNSPLHF.